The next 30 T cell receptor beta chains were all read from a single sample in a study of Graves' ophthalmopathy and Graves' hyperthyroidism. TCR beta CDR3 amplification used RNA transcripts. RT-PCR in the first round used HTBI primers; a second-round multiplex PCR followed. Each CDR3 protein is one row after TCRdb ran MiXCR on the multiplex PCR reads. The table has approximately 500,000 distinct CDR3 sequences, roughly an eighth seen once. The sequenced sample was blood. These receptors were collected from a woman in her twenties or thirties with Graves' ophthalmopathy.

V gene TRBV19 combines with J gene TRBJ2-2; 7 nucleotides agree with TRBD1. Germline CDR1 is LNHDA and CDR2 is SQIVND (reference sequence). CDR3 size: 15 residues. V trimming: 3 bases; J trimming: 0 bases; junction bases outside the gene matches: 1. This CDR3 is CASSIQGANTGELFF. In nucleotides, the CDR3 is TGTGCCAGTAGTATCCAGGGGGCGAACACCGGGGAGCTGTTTTTT. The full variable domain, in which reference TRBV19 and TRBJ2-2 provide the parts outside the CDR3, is DGGITQSPKYLFRKEGQNVTLSCEQNLNHDAMYWYRQDPGQGLRLIYYSQIVNDFQKGDIAEGYSVSREKKESFPLTVTSAQKNPTAFYLCASSIQGANTGELFFGEGSRLTVL.

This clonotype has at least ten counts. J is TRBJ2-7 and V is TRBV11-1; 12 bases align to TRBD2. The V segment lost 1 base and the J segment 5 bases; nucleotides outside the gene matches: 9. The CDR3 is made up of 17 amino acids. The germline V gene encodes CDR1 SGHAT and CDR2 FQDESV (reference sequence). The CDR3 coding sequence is TGTGCCAGCAGCTTAGTACCTAGCGGGAGGGCCCTCCACGAGCAGTACTTC. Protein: CASSLVPSGRALHEQYF.

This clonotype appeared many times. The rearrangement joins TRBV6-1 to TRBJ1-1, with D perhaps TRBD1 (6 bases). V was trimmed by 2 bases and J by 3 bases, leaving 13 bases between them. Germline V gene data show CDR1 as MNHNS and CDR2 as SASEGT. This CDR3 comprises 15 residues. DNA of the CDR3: TGTGCCAGCAGTGAAACGGGGGCTGTGGACACTGAAGCTTTCTTT. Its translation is CASSETGAVDTEAFF.

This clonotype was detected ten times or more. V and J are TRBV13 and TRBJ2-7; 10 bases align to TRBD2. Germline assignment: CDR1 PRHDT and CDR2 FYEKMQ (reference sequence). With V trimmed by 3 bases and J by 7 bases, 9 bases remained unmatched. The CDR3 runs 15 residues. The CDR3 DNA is TGTGCCAGCAGCTTGGGACTAGCGACGCCGCGGGAGCAGTACTTC. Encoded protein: CASSLGLATPREQYF.

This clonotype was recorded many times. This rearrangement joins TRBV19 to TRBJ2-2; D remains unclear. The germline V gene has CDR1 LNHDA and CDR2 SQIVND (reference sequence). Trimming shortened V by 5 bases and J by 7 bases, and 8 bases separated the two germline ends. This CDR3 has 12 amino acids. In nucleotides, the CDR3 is TGTGCCAGTAGTGTCGCAGTCGGGGAGCTGTTTTTT. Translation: CASSVAVGELFF.

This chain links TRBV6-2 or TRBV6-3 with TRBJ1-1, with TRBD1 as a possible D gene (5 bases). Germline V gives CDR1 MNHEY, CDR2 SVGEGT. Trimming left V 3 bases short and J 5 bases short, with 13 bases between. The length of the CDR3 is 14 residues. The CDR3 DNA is TGTGCCAGCAGTTATTGGGCAGGGAATACTGAAGCTTTCTTT. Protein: CASSYWAGNTEAFF.

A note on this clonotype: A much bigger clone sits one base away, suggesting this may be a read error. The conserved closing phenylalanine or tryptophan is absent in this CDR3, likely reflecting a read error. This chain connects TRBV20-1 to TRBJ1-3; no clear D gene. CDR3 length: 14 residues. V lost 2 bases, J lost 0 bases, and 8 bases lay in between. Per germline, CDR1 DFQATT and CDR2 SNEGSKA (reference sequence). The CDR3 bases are TGCAGTGCTAGATCACGGGACTCTGGAAACACCATATATTTG. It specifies CSARSRDSGNTIYL.

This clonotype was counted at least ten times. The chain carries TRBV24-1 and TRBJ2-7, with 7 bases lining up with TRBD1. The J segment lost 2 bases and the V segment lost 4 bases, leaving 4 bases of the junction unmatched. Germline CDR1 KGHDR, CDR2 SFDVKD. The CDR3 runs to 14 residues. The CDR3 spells CATSETGLTYEQYF. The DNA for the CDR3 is TGTGCCACCAGTGAGACAGGGCTAACCTACGAGCAGTACTTC.

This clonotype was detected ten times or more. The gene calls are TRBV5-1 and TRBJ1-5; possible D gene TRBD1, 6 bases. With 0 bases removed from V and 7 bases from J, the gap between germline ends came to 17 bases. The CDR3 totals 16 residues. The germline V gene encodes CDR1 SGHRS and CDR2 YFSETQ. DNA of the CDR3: TGCGCCAGCAGCTTGGACTATTCAGGGGAAGGACAGCCCCAGCATTTT. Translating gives CASSLDYSGEGQPQHF.

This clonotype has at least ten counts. The DNA of the CDR3 is TGTGCCAGCAATCCGATCCTGTTGAACACTGAAGCTTTCTTT. Encoded protein: CASNPILLNTEAFF. This sequence joins TRBV2 and TRBJ1-1; D is uncertain. The CDR3 totals 14 residues. CDR1 and CDR2 (germline): SNHLY, FYNNEI. V was clipped by 7 bases and J by 0 bases, with 12 bases between them.

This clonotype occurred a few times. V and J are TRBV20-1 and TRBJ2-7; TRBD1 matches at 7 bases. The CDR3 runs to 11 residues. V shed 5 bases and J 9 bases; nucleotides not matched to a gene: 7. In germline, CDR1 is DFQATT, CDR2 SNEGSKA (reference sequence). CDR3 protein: CSAETGAMQYF. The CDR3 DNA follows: TGCAGTGCTGAAACAGGGGCCATGCAGTACTTC.

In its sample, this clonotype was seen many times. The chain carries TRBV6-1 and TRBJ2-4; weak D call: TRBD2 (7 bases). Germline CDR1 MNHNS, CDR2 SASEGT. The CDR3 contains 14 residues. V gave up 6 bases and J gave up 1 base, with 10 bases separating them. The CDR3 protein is CASRRGGAKNIQYF. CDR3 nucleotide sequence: TGTGCCAGCAGGAGGGGGGGGGCCAAAAACATTCAGTACTTC.

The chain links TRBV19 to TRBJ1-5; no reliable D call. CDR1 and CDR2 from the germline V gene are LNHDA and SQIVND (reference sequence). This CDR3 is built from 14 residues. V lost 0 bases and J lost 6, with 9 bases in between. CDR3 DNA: TGTGCCAGTAGTATAGATGGGGAAGCTCAGCCCCAGCATTTT. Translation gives CASSIDGEAQPQHF. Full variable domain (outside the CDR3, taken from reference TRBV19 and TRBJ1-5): DGGITQSPKYLFRKEGQNVTLSCEQNLNHDAMYWYRQDPGQGLRLIYYSQIVNDFQKGDIAEGYSVSREKKESFPLTVTSAQKNPTAFYLCASSIDGEAQPQHFGDGTRLSIL.

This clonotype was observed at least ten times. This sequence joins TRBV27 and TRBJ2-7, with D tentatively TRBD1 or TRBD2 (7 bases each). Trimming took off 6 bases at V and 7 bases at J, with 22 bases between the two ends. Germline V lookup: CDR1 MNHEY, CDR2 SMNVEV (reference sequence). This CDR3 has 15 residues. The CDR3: CASRSPDQGGREQYF. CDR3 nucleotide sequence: TGTGCCAGCAGGAGCCCCGACCAGGGGGGGAGAGAGCAGTACTTC.

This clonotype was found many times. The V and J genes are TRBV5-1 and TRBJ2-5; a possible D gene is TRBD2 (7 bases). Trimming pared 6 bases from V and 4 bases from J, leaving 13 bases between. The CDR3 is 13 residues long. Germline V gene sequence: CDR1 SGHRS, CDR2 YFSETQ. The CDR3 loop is CASKSGGAETQYF. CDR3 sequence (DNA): TGCGCCAGCAAGTCTGGGGGGGCAGAGACCCAGTACTTC.

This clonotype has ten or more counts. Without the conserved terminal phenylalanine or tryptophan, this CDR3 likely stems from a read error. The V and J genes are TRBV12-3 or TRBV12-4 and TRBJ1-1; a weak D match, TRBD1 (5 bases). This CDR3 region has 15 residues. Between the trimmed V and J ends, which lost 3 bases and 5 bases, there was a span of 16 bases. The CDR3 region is CASSFWGRIITEAFL. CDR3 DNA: TGTGCCAGCAGTTTTTGGGGACGGATCATAACTGAAGCTTTCCTT.

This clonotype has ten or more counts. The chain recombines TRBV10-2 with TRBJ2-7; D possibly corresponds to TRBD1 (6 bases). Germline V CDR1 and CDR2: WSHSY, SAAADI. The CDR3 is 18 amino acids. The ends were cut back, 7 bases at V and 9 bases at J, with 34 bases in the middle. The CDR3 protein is CASNPIPFRQALVLGQYF. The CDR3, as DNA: TGCGCCAGCAACCCCATACCGTTCAGACAGGCGCTGGTCCTCGGGCAGTACTTC.

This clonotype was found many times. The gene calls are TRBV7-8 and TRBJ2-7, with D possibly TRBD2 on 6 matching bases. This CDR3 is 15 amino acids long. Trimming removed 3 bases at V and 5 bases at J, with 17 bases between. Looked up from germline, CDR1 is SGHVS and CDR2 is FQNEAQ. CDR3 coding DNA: TGTGCCAGCAGCTTGGGGCGTTCGGGGGTCCACGAGCAGTACTTC. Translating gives CASSLGRSGVHEQYF.

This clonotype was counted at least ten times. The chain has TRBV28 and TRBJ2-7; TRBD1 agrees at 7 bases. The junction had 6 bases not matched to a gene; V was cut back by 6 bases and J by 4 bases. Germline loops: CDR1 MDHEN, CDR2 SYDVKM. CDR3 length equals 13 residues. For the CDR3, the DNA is TGTGCCAGCAGAGCCGGGACAGCGTACGAGCAGTACTTC. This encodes CASRAGTAYEQYF.

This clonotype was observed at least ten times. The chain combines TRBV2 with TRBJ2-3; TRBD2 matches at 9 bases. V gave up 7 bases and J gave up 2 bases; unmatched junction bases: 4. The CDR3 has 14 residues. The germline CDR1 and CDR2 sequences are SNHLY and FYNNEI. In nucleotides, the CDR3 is TGTGCCAGCACTCCTAGCGGGACCACAGATACGCAGTATTTT. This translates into CASTPSGTTDTQYF.

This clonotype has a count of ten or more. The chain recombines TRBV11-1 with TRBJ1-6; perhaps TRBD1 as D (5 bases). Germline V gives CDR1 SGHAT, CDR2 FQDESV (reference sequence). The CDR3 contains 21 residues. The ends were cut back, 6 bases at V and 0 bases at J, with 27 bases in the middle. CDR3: CASRNTAQAGMVDSYNSPLHF. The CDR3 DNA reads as TGTGCCAGCAGAAACACCGCCCAGGCAGGGATGGTGGACTCCTATAATTCACCCCTCCACTTT.

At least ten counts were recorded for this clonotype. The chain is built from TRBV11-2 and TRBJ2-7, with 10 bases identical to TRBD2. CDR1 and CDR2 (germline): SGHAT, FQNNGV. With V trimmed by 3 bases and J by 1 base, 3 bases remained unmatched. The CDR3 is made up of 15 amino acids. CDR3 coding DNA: TGTGCCAGCAGCTTCGAACTAGCGGGGTCCTACGAGCAGTACTTC. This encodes CASSFELAGSYEQYF.

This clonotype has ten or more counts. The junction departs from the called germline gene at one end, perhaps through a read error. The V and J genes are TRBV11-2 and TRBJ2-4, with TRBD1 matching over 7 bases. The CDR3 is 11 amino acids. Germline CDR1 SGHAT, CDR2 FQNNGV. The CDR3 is CASSLGDSQAF. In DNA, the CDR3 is TGTGCCAGCAGCTTAGGGGACAGCCAAGCCTTC.

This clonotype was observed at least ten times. The CDR3 sequence: CASSLGPGRGVNTEAFF. The CDR3 coding sequence is TGTGCCAGCAGTTTAGGTCCAGGGCGGGGGGTGAACACTGAAGCTTTCTTT. This chain uses TRBV28 with TRBJ1-1, with D maybe TRBD1 (5 bases). V lost 2 bases and J 0 bases, leaving 16 bases between the germline ends. Per germline, CDR1 MDHEN and CDR2 SYDVKM. The CDR3 is 17 amino acids.

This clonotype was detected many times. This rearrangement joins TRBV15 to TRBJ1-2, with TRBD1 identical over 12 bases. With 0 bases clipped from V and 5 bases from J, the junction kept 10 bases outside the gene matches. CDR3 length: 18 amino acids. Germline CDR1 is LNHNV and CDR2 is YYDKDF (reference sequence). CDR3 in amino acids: CATSREARDRGLGYGYTF. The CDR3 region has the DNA TGTGCCACCAGCAGAGAAGCGCGGGACAGGGGGCTAGGGTATGGCTACACCTTC.

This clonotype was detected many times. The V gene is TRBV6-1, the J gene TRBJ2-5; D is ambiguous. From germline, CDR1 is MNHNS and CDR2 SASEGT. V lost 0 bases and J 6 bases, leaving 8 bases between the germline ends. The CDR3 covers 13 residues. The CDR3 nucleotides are TGTGCCAGCAGTGAAGCGGGCAGAAAGACCCAGTACTTC. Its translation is CASSEAGRKTQYF.

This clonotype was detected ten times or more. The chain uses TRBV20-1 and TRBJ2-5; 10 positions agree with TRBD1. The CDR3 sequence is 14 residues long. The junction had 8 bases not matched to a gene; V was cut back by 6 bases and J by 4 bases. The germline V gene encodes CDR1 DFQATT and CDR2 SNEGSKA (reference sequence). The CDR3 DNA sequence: TGCAGTGCATATGGGACAGGGGAATTAGAGACCCAGTACTTC. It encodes CSAYGTGELETQYF.

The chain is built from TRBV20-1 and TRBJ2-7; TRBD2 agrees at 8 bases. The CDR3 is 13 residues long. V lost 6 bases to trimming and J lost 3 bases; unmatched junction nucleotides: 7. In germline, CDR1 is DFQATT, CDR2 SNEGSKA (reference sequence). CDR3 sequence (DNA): TGCAGTGCCCCGCCGGGGGGGCTCTACGAGCAGTACTTC. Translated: CSAPPGGLYEQYF.

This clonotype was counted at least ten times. CDR3 in DNA: TGTGCCAGCGCGGGACAGGGAACCTCACCCCTCCACTTT. This codes for CASAGQGTSPLHF. The chain has TRBV6-1 and TRBJ1-6; 9 bases fit TRBD1. Per germline, CDR1 MNHNS and CDR2 SASEGT. The ends lost 8 bases at V and 10 bases at J; junction bases unmatched: 6. The length of the CDR3 is 13 residues.

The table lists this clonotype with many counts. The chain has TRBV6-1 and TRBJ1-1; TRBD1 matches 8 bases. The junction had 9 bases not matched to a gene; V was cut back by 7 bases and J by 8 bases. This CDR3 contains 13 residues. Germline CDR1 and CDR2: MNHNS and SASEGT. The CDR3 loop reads CASKGQGEREAFF. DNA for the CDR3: TGTGCCAGCAAAGGACAGGGAGAAAGGGAAGCTTTCTTT.